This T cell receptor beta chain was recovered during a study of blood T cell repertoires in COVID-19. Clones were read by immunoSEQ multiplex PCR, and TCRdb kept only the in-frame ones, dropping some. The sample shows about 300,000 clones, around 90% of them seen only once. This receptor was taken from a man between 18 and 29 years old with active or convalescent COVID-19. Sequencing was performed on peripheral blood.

The CDR3 region is CASSIVGRDTQYF. CDR3 sequence (DNA): TGTGCCAGTAGTATAGTGGGCCGGGATACGCAGTATTTT. The V and J genes are TRBV19 and TRBJ2-3; D is unresolved. Per germline, CDR1 LNHDA and CDR2 SQIVND (reference sequence). V gave up 1 base and J gave up 6 bases, with 8 bases separating them. The CDR3 runs 13 residues.